This is a list of T cell receptor beta chains from one sample in a study of T cell responses to AZD1222 COVID-19 vaccine. Method: immunoSEQ multiplex PCR; TCRdb's copy keeps in-frame clones and lacks some. The table shows about 140,000 clones, with 90% to 95% occurring only once. The sample consisted of peripheral blood, taken on day 0 of MenACWY control vaccination. The receptors were sampled from an adult in good health. Both conserved end residues are part of each CDR3. A D gene is named only where the DNA matches it firmly. Only some rows state a clone size, as once, few, many or a class for expanded clones.

CDR3 length	V gene	clone size	D gene	J gene	CDR3 DNA	CDR3 protein
14	TRBV25-1	once	-	TRBJ1-4	TGTGCCAGCAGTGCCCGGACAACTAATGAAAAACTGTTTTTT	CASSARTTNEKLFF
14	TRBV6-5	-	-	TRBJ1-1	TGTGCCACTTCGGGCCTTCAGGTGAACACTGAAGCTTTCTTT	CATSGLQVNTEAFF
18	TRBV9	-	TRBD1	TRBJ1-1	TGTGCCAGCAGCCCCAGAGGCGGGACAGGGGGCAGGAACACTGAAGCTTTCTTT	CASSPRGGTGGRNTEAFF
16	TRBV5-1	-	-	TRBJ2-6	TGCGCCAGCAGCCTAACAGGAAGCTCTGGGGCCAACGTCCTGACTTTC	CASSLTGSSGANVLTF
12	TRBV15	-	-	TRBJ2-7	TGTGCCACCAGCAGAAACCGAAACGAGCAGTACTTC	CATSRNRNEQYF
13	TRBV5-4	-	TRBD1	TRBJ2-7	TGTGCCAGCAAGGGACAGGGGATGGACGAGCAGTACTTC	CASKGQGMDEQYF
17	TRBV4-3	-	TRBD1	TRBJ2-7	TGCGCCAGCAGCCAAGAATTTCCGGGACAGGGGGCCTACGAGCAGTACTTC	CASSQEFPGQGAYEQYF
15	TRBV7-2	-	TRBD1	TRBJ2-7	TGTGCCAGCAGCACGAGGGACAGGGGAAACTACGAGCAGTACTTC	CASSTRDRGNYEQYF
12	TRBV28	-	-	TRBJ2-7	TGTGCCAGCAGTTTAGCAGGGGACGAGCAGTACTTC	CASSLAGDEQYF
14	TRBV6-5	once	-	TRBJ2-7	TGTGCCAGCAGTTACACGCTACGAGGGAGCGAGCAGTACTTC	CASSYTLRGSEQYF
11	TRBV7-2	-	-	TRBJ1-2	TGTGCCAGCAGCTTAACAGGAGGCTACACCTTC	CASSLTGGYTF
15	TRBV5-5	-	-	TRBJ1-1	TGTGCCAGCAGCTTGGCCCTCGGACGGAACACTGAAGCTTTCTTT	CASSLALGRNTEAFF
16	TRBV5-1	-	TRBD2	TRBJ2-3	TGCGCCAGCAGCTTGGTGGAGCGGGGTAGCACAGATACGCAGTATTTT	CASSLVERGSTDTQYF
14	TRBV19	-	-	TRBJ1-2	TGTGCCAGTAGTACGCCCCTAACAGGACGTGGCTACACCTTC	CASSTPLTGRGYTF
15	TRBV21-1	once	-	TRBJ2-1	TGTGCCAGCAGCAAAAGGGAGACTGCCCGAGATGAGCAGTTCTTC	CASSKRETARDEQFF
15	TRBV28	-	-	TRBJ2-2	TGTGCCAGCAGTTTCGAGGAATCGAACACCGGGGAGCTGTTTTTT	CASSFEESNTGELFF
14	TRBV18	once	-	TRBJ1-5	TGTGCCAGCTCATCCAGAAATAGCAATCAGCCCCAGCATTTT	CASSSRNSNQPQHF
13	TRBV7-9	-	-	TRBJ1-2	TGTGCCAGCAGCTCGGACAGCAACTATGGCTACACCTTC	CASSSDSNYGYTF
14	TRBV2	-	-	TRBJ1-1	TGTGCCAGCAGTGCCCAGGGGCGGCTCACTGAAGCTTTCTTT	CASSAQGRLTEAFF
13	TRBV7-3	-	TRBD2	TRBJ2-1	TGTGCCAGCAGCTTCCGGACTAGCGGGGAGCAGTTCTTC	CASSFRTSGEQFF
15	TRBV2	few	TRBD1	TRBJ2-2	TGTGCCAGCAGGATACAGGGGCCGAACACCGGGGAGCTGTTTTTT	CASRIQGPNTGELFF
15	TRBV2	-	TRBD2	TRBJ2-7	TGTGCCAGCAGTGATAGTACTAGCGGGGCCTACGAGCAGTACTTC	CASSDSTSGAYEQYF
18	TRBV2	-	TRBD1	TRBJ1-6	TGTGCCAGCAAGGGAACAGGGGGAAGCTTCTTTTTGGGTTCACCCCTCCACTTT	CASKGTGGSFFLGSPLHF
14	TRBV5-1	-	-	TRBJ1-1	TGCGCCAGCAGCATTATGGACAGAACCACTGAAGCTTTCTTT	CASSIMDRTTEAFF
14	TRBV2	-	-	TRBJ1-5	TGTGCCAGCAGTGAACTGCGGTCAAATCAGCCCCAGCATTTT	CASSELRSNQPQHF
13	TRBV12-3/TRBV12-4	-	TRBD1	TRBJ1-1	TGTGCCAGCAGGACAGGACAGGGGGCTATAGCTTTCTTT	CASRTGQGAIAFF
15	TRBV24-1	-	-	TRBJ1-2	TGTGCCACCAGTTCTCCGAACGCAGAGTTCTATGGCTACACCTTC	CATSSPNAEFYGYTF
12	TRBV6-6	-	-	TRBJ1-1	TGTGCCAGCAGTCGGACAGACTCCGAAGCTTTCTTT	CASSRTDSEAFF
13	TRBV7-2	few	-	TRBJ1-2	TGTGCCAGCAGCTTAGCGGGGGTATATGGCTACACCTTC	CASSLAGVYGYTF
16	TRBV4-2	-	-	TRBJ1-4	TGTGCCAGCAGCCAAGGCGGGAACCGCGGTAATGAAAAACTGTTTTTT	CASSQGGNRGNEKLFF
13	TRBV24-1	-	-	TRBJ1-1	TGTGCCACCAGTGGTGCGGATACAGGGAAAGCTTTCTTT	CATSGADTGKAFF
14	TRBV3-1/TRBV3-2	once	-	TRBJ1-5	TGTGCCAGCAGCCAAGATCTAGGGTTTCAGCCCCAGCATTTT	CASSQDLGFQPQHF
15	TRBV24-1	-	-	TRBJ1-1	TGTGCCACCAGATCCCCGAGGGGGGCGGACACTGAAGCTTTCTTT	CATRSPRGADTEAFF
13	TRBV12-3/TRBV12-4	-	-	TRBJ1-2	TGTGCCAGCACCTATTCCACATCAGGAGGCTACACCTTC	CASTYSTSGGYTF
15	TRBV9	-	TRBD2	TRBJ2-1	TGTGCCAGCAGCGGACTAGCGGTGCCCTACAATGAGCAGTTCTTC	CASSGLAVPYNEQFF
12	TRBV28	-	-	TRBJ2-7	TGTGCCAGCAGCAAGGGCAGGGGCGAGCAGTACTTC	CASSKGRGEQYF
12	TRBV7-2	-	-	TRBJ1-1	TGTGCCAGCAGCTTTAACAGGGTGATAGCTTTCTTT	CASSFNRVIAFF
14	TRBV10-2	-	-	TRBJ1-1	TGCGCCAGCGGGTACACTGCCCGGGCCACTGAAGCTTTCTTT	CASGYTARATEAFF
14	TRBV9	-	-	TRBJ2-3	TGTGCCAGCAGCGTATCGGGGGTGGCGGATACGCAGTATTTT	CASSVSGVADTQYF
15	TRBV9	once	-	TRBJ1-3	TGTGCCAGCAGCGTGGAGGCCCCCGTTGGAAACACCATATATTTT	CASSVEAPVGNTIYF
15	TRBV5-6	-	-	TRBJ1-2	TGTGCCAGCAGCTTGGAGGGGGGAGGAATTGAAGGCTACACCTTC	CASSLEGGGIEGYTF
13	TRBV5-6	-	-	TRBJ1-1	TGTGCCAGCAGAGGGTTGGTCGGCACTGAAGCTTTCTTT	CASRGLVGTEAFF
13	TRBV12-3/TRBV12-4	-	-	TRBJ1-1	TGTGCCAGCACCCCTACGGGGGACACTGAAGCTTTCTTT	CASTPTGDTEAFF
14	TRBV7-7	-	-	TRBJ2-3	TGTGCCAGCAGCTTATATCTGGGCACAGATACGCAGTATTTT	CASSLYLGTDTQYF
17	TRBV19	-	TRBD2	TRBJ2-5	TGTGCCAGTAGTTCCGGCGGACTAGCGGGCCGCCAAGAGACCCAGTACTTC	CASSSGGLAGRQETQYF
13	TRBV3-1/TRBV3-2	-	-	TRBJ2-1	TGTGCCAGCGGACCGGTTGATTACAATGAGCAGTTCTTC	CASGPVDYNEQFF
14	TRBV2	-	-	TRBJ2-5	TGTGCCAGCACGGGACGCTCCCAATCGGAGACCCAGTACTTC	CASTGRSQSETQYF
14	TRBV5-1	once	-	TRBJ1-2	TGCGCCAGCAGCCGGGACGCAGCTAACTATGGCTACACCTTC	CASSRDAANYGYTF
16	TRBV19	-	TRBD2	TRBJ2-1	TGTGCCAGTAGTTCGGCTAGCGGGAGTCGGTACAATGAGCAGTTCTTC	CASSSASGSRYNEQFF
15	TRBV9	-	-	TRBJ2-2	TGTGCCAGCAGCCCATTGGACAGTCACACCGGGGAGCTGTTTTTT	CASSPLDSHTGELFF
15	TRBV5-1	-	-	TRBJ2-3	TGCGCCAGCAGCTTCCGCGGGCGGGACACAGATACGCAGTATTTT	CASSFRGRDTDTQYF
14	TRBV9	-	-	TRBJ1-6	TGTGCCAGCAGCGTAGGACTTCTGAATTCACCCCTCCACTTT	CASSVGLLNSPLHF
16	TRBV6-6	-	-	TRBJ1-3	TGTGCCAGCAGTTACCCGGGAGGGGACTCTGGAAACACCATATATTTT	CASSYPGGDSGNTIYF
15	TRBV19	-	-	TRBJ1-5	TGTGCCAGTAGTATAAGCGGGGGGTACAATCAGCCCCAGCATTTT	CASSISGGYNQPQHF
14	TRBV5-5	-	-	TRBJ2-7	TGTGCCAGCAGCTTGGGGCAGGGGCCCTACGAGCAGTACTTC	CASSLGQGPYEQYF
15	TRBV7-8	-	-	TRBJ1-1	TGTGCCAGCAGCCGGTCCATTTTTCGGGCAGAAGAAGCTTTCTTT	CASSRSIFRAEEAFF
16	TRBV5-1	-	TRBD2	TRBJ2-5	TGCGCCAGCAGCTTGTTTCTAGCGGGTTCATTCGAGACCCAGTACTTC	CASSLFLAGSFETQYF